This TCR beta chain stems from a study of T-cell memory formation after mild COVID-19. With constant-segment primers, 5'RACE yielded cDNA libraries of TCR alpha and TCR beta that carried sample barcodes and UMIs. TCRdb redid the calling of the 5' RACE reads with MiXCR, one entry per CDR3 protein. The table has 55,000 to 70,000 distinct CDR3 sequences, about 27% seen once. Regarding the study as a whole: There were some responding clones in pre-infection memory, which suggested that cross-reactive memory had joined. Second-wave clones that peaked on day 37 lacked confirmed SARS-CoV-2 specificity. Those CD4+ clones that contracted were mainly in CM and EM (CD8+ ones in EMRA).

Germline V gene lookup returns CDR1 LGHDT and CDR2 YNNKEL (reference sequence). The CDR3 is made up of 18 amino acids. Trimming removed 4 bases at V and 7 bases at J, with 27 bases between. Points on this clonotype: Its antigen is still unknown.

The TCR originated in a man between 18 and 35 years old who had mild COVID-19 (a few samples of this study predate the infection). Cell type and time point are not known. The chain recombines TRBV3-1 with TRBJ2-3; either TRBD1 or TRBD2 may fit D (5 bases each). Sequencing input: PBMCs or a T cell subset sorted from them (not recorded which). CDR3 nucleotide sequence: TGTGCCAGCAGCCCCCGGGAATGGGGGTTTTCAGTCTCAAATACGCAGTATTTT. Protein product: CASSPREWGFSVSNTQYF.